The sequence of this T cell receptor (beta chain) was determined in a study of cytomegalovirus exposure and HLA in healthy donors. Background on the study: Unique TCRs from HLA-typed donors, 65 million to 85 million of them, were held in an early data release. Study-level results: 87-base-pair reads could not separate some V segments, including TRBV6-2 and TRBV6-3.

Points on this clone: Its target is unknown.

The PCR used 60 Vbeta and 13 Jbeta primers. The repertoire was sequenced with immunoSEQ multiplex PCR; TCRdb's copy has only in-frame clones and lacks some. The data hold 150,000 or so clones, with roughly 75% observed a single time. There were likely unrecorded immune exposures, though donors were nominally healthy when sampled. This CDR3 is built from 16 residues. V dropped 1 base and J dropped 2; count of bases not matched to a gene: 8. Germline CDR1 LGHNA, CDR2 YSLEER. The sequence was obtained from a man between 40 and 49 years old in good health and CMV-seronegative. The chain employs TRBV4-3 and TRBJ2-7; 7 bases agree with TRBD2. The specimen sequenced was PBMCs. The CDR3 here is CASSQGYASGTYEQYF. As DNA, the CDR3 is TGCGCCAGCAGCCAAGGATACGCTAGCGGCACCTACGAGCAGTACTTC.